These 20 T cell receptor beta chains share one sample of origin, sequenced in a study of technical replicates of blood from a handful of donors. Sequencing was performed with immunoSEQ multiplex PCR; in TCRdb, only in-frame clones are kept and a portion is missing. The profile shows about 70,000 clones, roughly 96% of them singletons. The sequenced sample was T cells isolated from PBMCs. These receptors all stem from a human donor in good health.

This rearrangement joins TRBV28 to TRBJ1-1; 9 positions agree with TRBD1. CDR3 length equals 14 residues. CDR1 is MDHEN and CDR2 is SYDVKM in the germline V gene. The V segment lost 6 bases and the J segment 4 bases; nucleotides outside the gene matches: 6. The CDR3, as DNA: TGTGCCAGCAGACAAATGACAGGGGGCACTGAAGCTTTCTTT. It specifies CASRQMTGGTEAFF.

The chain carries TRBV28 and TRBJ2-1; maybe TRBD1 (5 bases). CDR3 length equals 14 residues. V gave up 4 bases and J gave up 9 bases, with 16 bases separating them. The germline gives CDR1 MDHEN, CDR2 SYDVKM. CDR3: CASSSLISQGEQFF. The CDR3 nucleotides read TGTGCCAGCAGTTCTCTGATTAGCCAGGGTGAGCAGTTCTTC. The full variable domain, completed using reference TRBV28 and TRBJ2-1, is DVKVTQSSRYLVKRTGEKVFLECVQDMDHENMFWYRQDPGLGLRLIYFSYDVKMKEKGDIPEGYSVSREKKERFSLILESASTNQTSMYLCASSSLISQGEQFFGPGTRLTVL.

The CDR3 reads CASSIPRLDGELFF. As DNA, the CDR3 is TGTGCCAGTAGTATCCCTAGACTAGACGGGGAGCTGTTTTTT. V gene TRBV19 combines with J gene TRBJ2-2; a possible D gene is TRBD2 (6 bases). Germline V CDR1 and CDR2: LNHDA, SQIVND (reference sequence). V lost 3 bases and J 7 bases, leaving 12 bases between the germline ends. CDR3 length equals 14 residues. Together with reference TRBV19 and TRBJ2-2, the CDR3 gives the full variable domain: DGGITQSPKYLFRKEGQNVTLSCEQNLNHDAMYWYRQDPGQGLRLIYYSQIVNDFQKGDIAEGYSVSREKKESFPLTVTSAQKNPTAFYLCASSIPRLDGELFFGEGSRLTVL.

V usage is TRBV27 and J usage is TRBJ1-1; D may be TRBD1 (6 bases). Germline V CDR1 and CDR2: MNHEY, SMNVEV (reference sequence). This CDR3 is built from 16 residues. V was pared by 5 bases and J by 1 base, with 17 bases between. The CDR3 sequence is CASSRPTGQRNTEAFF. CDR3 DNA: TGTGCCAGCAGTCGGCCAACTGGACAGAGGAACACTGAAGCTTTCTTT.

This chain uses TRBV7-2 with TRBJ1-1; D is unclear. V was trimmed by 5 bases and J by 1 base, leaving 5 bases between them. The V gene's germline CDR1 is SGHTA and CDR2 FQGNSA. The CDR3 is 12 amino acids. CDR3 coding DNA: TGTGCCAGCAGCCGGTGGAACACTGAAGCTTTCTTT. Its protein product is CASSRWNTEAFF.

The chain couples TRBV6-5 to TRBJ2-7; D is possibly TRBD2 (5 bases). Trimming shortened V by 2 bases and J by 6 bases, and 11 bases separated the two germline ends. This CDR3 has 13 amino acids. Germline V gene sequence: CDR1 MNHEY, CDR2 SVGAGI. CDR3 residues: CASSYRTSLEQYF. In nucleotides, the CDR3 is TGTGCCAGCAGTTACCGAACTAGTCTCGAGCAGTACTTC.

This clone was seen once. The junction departs from germline at one end; a sequencing error may be responsible. The CDR3 reads CASSPEATPYNEQFF. The CDR3, as DNA: TGTGCTAGCAGCCCCGAGGCGACCCCCTACAATGAGCAGTTCTTC. The chain joins TRBV7-7 to TRBJ2-1, with unresolved D. Germline V CDR1 and CDR2: SSHAT, FNYEAQ (reference sequence). The CDR3 totals 15 residues.

This clone was recorded only once. This chain joins TRBV9 and TRBJ2-2; D may be TRBD2 (5 bases). Germline lookup yields CDR1 SGDLS and CDR2 YYNGEE. V shed 3 bases and J shed 3 bases, with 9 bases lying between them. This CDR3 has 14 amino acids. CDR3 nucleotide sequence: TGTGCCAGCAGCGGCGGGCGAGACACCGGGGAGCTGTTTTTT. Amino acid sequence: CASSGGRDTGELFF.

This chain connects TRBV27 to TRBJ2-3, with a tentative D call TRBD2 (7 bases). Germline CDR1 MNHEY, CDR2 SMNVEV (reference sequence). V lost 7 bases and J 0 bases, leaving 17 bases between the germline ends. The CDR3 loop spans 16 amino acids. CDR3 nucleotides: TGTGCCAGCACCAAACAGGGTAGCGGGAGCACAGATACGCAGTATTTT. This encodes CASTKQGSGSTDTQYF.

The V gene is TRBV5-1, the J gene TRBJ2-7; 9 bases agree with TRBD1. Germline CDR1 is SGHRS and CDR2 is YFSETQ. The CDR3 sequence is 14 residues long. With V trimmed by 4 bases and J by 5 bases, 7 bases remained unmatched. CDR3 amino acids: CASSAGQGIDEQYF. In DNA form, the CDR3 reads TGCGCCAGCAGCGCGGGACAGGGTATCGACGAGCAGTACTTC.

The rearrangement links TRBV28 to TRBJ1-5, with a tentative D call TRBD1 (5 bases). The CDR3 runs 16 residues. The V gene lost 2 bases and the J gene lost 7 bases, with 18 bases spanning the gap. Germline loops: CDR1 MDHEN, CDR2 SYDVKM. The CDR3 sequence is CASSLRWQGLGQPQHF. CDR3 sequence (DNA): TGTGCCAGCAGTTTAAGATGGCAGGGCTTGGGACAGCCCCAGCATTTT.

The chain is built from TRBV4-1 and TRBJ2-7, with a weak D call TRBD1 (6 bases). Trimming shortened V by 4 bases and J by 4 bases, and 17 bases separated the two germline ends. The CDR3 is 15 residues long. Germline V gene lookup returns CDR1 MGHRA and CDR2 YSYEKL. The CDR3 coding sequence is TGCGCCAGCAGCCCTTGGGAGACAGGCATTTACGAGCAGTACTTC. Its translation: CASSPWETGIYEQYF.

V and J are TRBV5-1 and TRBJ1-1; D is uncertain. The CDR3 extends over 14 amino acids. Germline V gene lookup returns CDR1 SGHRS and CDR2 YFSETQ. V was pared by 3 bases and J by 3 bases, with 12 bases between. CDR3 DNA: TGCGCCAGCAGCTCCTATGCTATGGACACTGAAGCTTTCTTT. This sequence encodes CASSSYAMDTEAFF. Full variable domain (missing parts from reference TRBV5-1 and TRBJ1-1): KAGVTQTPRYLIKTRGQQVTLSCSPISGHRSVSWYQQTPGQGLQFLFEYFSETQRNKGNFPGRFSGRQFSNSRSEMNVSTLELGDSALYLCASSSYAMDTEAFFGQGTRLTVV.

The chain is built from TRBV5-1 and TRBJ2-3; the D is unclear. CDR1 is SGHRS and CDR2 is YFSETQ in the germline V gene. The CDR3 contains 16 residues. The ends were cut back, 0 bases at V and 4 bases at J, with 15 bases in the middle. The CDR3 DNA sequence: TGCGCCAGCAGCTTGGCCGCGGTGATGTGGCCAGATACGCAGTATTTT. Amino acids: CASSLAAVMWPDTQYF. Supplemented by reference TRBV5-1 and TRBJ2-3, the full variable domain reads KAGVTQTPRYLIKTRGQQVTLSCSPISGHRSVSWYQQTPGQGLQFLFEYFSETQRNKGNFPGRFSGRQFSNSRSEMNVSTLELGDSALYLCASSLAAVMWPDTQYFGPGTRLTVL.

This chain links TRBV27 with TRBJ2-5; D unresolved. Germline V gene data show CDR1 as MNHEY and CDR2 as SMNVEV (reference sequence). V was cut by 1 base and J by 4 bases, with 4 bases left in between. The length of the CDR3 is 12 residues. The CDR3 nucleotides read TGTGCCAGCAGTTTATTCGGAGAGACCCAGTACTTC. Protein product: CASSLFGETQYF.

Note on this clone: Compared with germline, one end of the junction differs, possibly owing to a read error. V and J are TRBV7-8 and TRBJ2-7, with TRBD2 identical over 8 bases. Germline V CDR1 and CDR2: SGHVS, FQNEAQ. The CDR3 has 11 residues. CDR3 protein: CASSWRTSLDF. The CDR3, as DNA: TGTGCCAGCAGCTGGAGGACTAGCTTGGACTTC.

This chain uses TRBV10-2 with TRBJ2-1; tentative D call: TRBD1 (5 bases). Per the germline V gene, CDR1 is WSHSY and CDR2 is SAAADI. This CDR3 has 14 residues. Between the trimmed V and J ends, which lost 5 bases and 4 bases, there was a span of 12 bases. The CDR3 spells CASSKGNTYNEQFF. In DNA form, the CDR3 reads TGCGCCAGCAGTAAGGGGAACACATACAATGAGCAGTTCTTC.

The chain has TRBV20-1 and TRBJ1-2, with no clear D. The CDR3 is 11 amino acids. The V end was cut by 8 bases, the J end by 7 bases, with 14 bases between. CDR1 and CDR2 from the germline V gene are DFQATT and SNEGSKA (reference sequence). Here the CDR3 DNA reads TGCAGTACCTGGGAACGGGGTGGCTACACCTTC. Residues: CSTWERGGYTF.

The V call is TRBV19, the J call TRBJ1-5; 12 positions match TRBD1. This CDR3 has 17 amino acids. Unmatched junction bases numbered 14, after V lost 7 bases and J lost 7 bases. The germline V gene has CDR1 LNHDA and CDR2 SQIVND (reference sequence). CDR3 protein: CASNPGQGAGGTQPQHF. The CDR3 region has the DNA TGTGCCAGTAATCCGGGACAGGGGGCCGGGGGTACCCAGCCCCAGCATTTT.

The J gene is TRBJ1-1, the V gene TRBV20-1; no definite D call. CDR3 length equals 9 residues. The ends were cut back, 6 bases at V and 3 bases at J, with 2 bases in the middle. Germline CDR1 is DFQATT and CDR2 is SNEGSKA (reference sequence). CDR3 protein: CSAYTEAFF. As DNA, the CDR3 is TGCAGTGCCTACACTGAAGCTTTCTTT.